What follows are 24 T cell receptor beta chains derived from one specimen sequenced in a study of T-cell reconstitution after alpha-beta-depleted transplantation in children. The library targeted TCRbeta and was prepared with unique molecular identifiers. TCRdb re-analysed the PCR reads in MiXCR, keeping a single row per CDR3 protein. The sample consists of around 450,000 distinct CDR3 sequences, approximately 10% of them appearing once. The input for sequencing was PBMCs, taken before TCRalphabeta/CD19-depleted stem cell transplant. These receptor sequences come from a child aged 2-15 years with inherited bone marrow failure, due to receive a stem cell transplant.

Points on this clonotype: A much larger clone lies a single base off, so this may be a read error. The chain recombines TRBV27 with TRBJ2-1, with a weak D call TRBD2 (5 bases). Germline CDR1 MNHEY, CDR2 SMNVEV (reference sequence). Trimming shortened V by 6 bases and J by 0 bases, and 9 bases separated the two germline ends. The CDR3 has 14 residues. The CDR3, as DNA: TGTGCCAGCAGCACACGGGGCTCCTACAATGAGCAGTTCTTC. Translated: CASSTRGSYNEQFF.

Ten or more counts support this clonotype. The V gene is TRBV14, the J gene TRBJ1-1, with D unclear. The V and J ends lost 1 base and 1 base respectively, with 10 bases between them. This CDR3 contains 15 residues. The germline V gene encodes CDR1 SGHDN and CDR2 FVKESK. In DNA, the CDR3 is TGTGCCAGCAGCCAAGTGGGCAGAGGGAACACTGAAGCTTTCTTT. It yields the protein CASSQVGRGNTEAFF.

At least ten counts were recorded for this clonotype. The chain employs TRBV12-3 or TRBV12-4 and TRBJ2-2; 8 bases are a match to TRBD2. The CDR3 loop spans 18 amino acids. The V segment lost 7 bases and the J segment 0 bases; nucleotides outside the gene matches: 13. CDR3 sequence reads: CASNSPGGAPSNTGELFF. The CDR3 region has the DNA TGTGCCAGCAATTCCCCGGGAGGGGCCCCCTCGAACACCGGGGAGCTGTTTTTT.

The sample holds many counts of this clonotype. The V gene is TRBV5-1, the J gene TRBJ2-5, with D possibly matching TRBD1 (5 bases). Germline CDR1 and CDR2: SGHRS and YFSETQ. The length of the CDR3 is 15 residues. The V end was cut by 3 bases, the J end by 0 bases, with 12 bases between. In DNA form, the CDR3 reads TGCGCCAGCAGCTCCGCCGGCAGGGACCAAGAGACCCAGTACTTC. Translating it yields CASSSAGRDQETQYF. Combining the CDR3 with reference TRBV5-1 and TRBJ2-5 gives the whole variable domain KAGVTQTPRYLIKTRGQQVTLSCSPISGHRSVSWYQQTPGQGLQFLFEYFSETQRNKGNFPGRFSGRQFSNSRSEMNVSTLELGDSALYLCASSSAGRDQETQYFGPGTRLLVL.

This clonotype was detected a few times. The V gene is TRBV30, the J gene TRBJ2-1; D unclear. Germline values: CDR1 GTSNPN, CDR2 SVGIG (reference sequence). The CDR3 totals 16 residues. V was trimmed by 0 bases and J by 11 bases, leaving 23 bases between them. This chain's CDR3 is CAWSVLKDGIFLKQFF. The CDR3 DNA follows: TGTGCCTGGAGTGTACTTAAGGACGGCATATTCTTAAAGCAGTTCTTC.

This clonotype was seen at least ten times. The chain has TRBV27 and TRBJ2-2, with 7 nucleotides matching TRBD1. The ends lost 1 base at V and 2 bases at J; junction bases unmatched: 1. CDR1 MNHEY and CDR2 SMNVEV come from the germline V gene (reference sequence). The CDR3 covers 15 residues. The CDR3, as DNA: TGTGCCAGCAGTTTATGGGACAGCAACACCGGGGAGCTGTTTTTT. This codes for CASSLWDSNTGELFF.

This clonotype was seen ten or more times. The chain is built from TRBV20-1 and TRBJ1-6, with unresolved D. The CDR3 is made up of 15 amino acids. Germline assignment: CDR1 DFQATT and CDR2 SNEGSKA (reference sequence). V lost 6 bases, J lost 5 bases, and 17 bases lay in between. The CDR3 here is CSAITSGRDNSPLHF. CDR3 in DNA: TGCAGTGCCATAACTTCAGGACGAGATAATTCACCCCTCCACTTT.

In this sample, this clonotype turned up many times. The V and J genes are TRBV6-5 and TRBJ2-2; D is undetermined. CDR1 is MNHEY and CDR2 is SVGAGI in the germline V gene. Trimming removed 0 bases from V and 5 bases from J, with 7 bases in between. The CDR3 is made up of 14 amino acids. The DNA of the CDR3 is TGTGCCAGCAGTTACTCGATGCTTACCGGGGAGCTGTTTTTT. Translated: CASSYSMLTGELFF.

This clonotype was observed at least ten times. This sequence joins TRBV7-8 and TRBJ2-2, with TRBD2 matching 9 bases. With 6 bases clipped from V and 7 bases from J, the junction kept 9 bases outside the gene matches. The CDR3 is made up of 15 amino acids. Germline CDR1 SGHVS, CDR2 FQNEAQ. Here the CDR3 reads CASRPLAGAGGELFF. In nucleotides, the CDR3 is TGTGCCAGCAGGCCATTAGCGGGAGCCGGCGGGGAGCTGTTTTTT.

This clonotype has a count of ten or more. The chain uses TRBV15 and TRBJ2-1; 9 bases agree with TRBD2. Unmatched junction bases numbered 13, after V lost 0 bases and J lost 13 bases. Germline lookup yields CDR1 LNHNV and CDR2 YYDKDF (reference sequence). The CDR3 runs 16 residues. CDR3 nucleotides: TGTGCCACCAGCAGAGATCTTGTGGAAGCGGGAGGCCAACAGTTCTTC. Its protein product is CATSRDLVEAGGQQFF.

The table lists this clonotype with a few counts. The chain is built from TRBV7-9 and TRBJ1-3; D perhaps matches TRBD1 (5 bases). Trimming left V 3 bases short and J 10 bases short, with 13 bases between. CDR1 and CDR2 (germline): SEHNR, FQNEAQ (reference sequence). The CDR3 has 13 amino acids. The CDR3 DNA sequence: TGTGCCAGCAGCTTTGGGGACTCTAAAACCATATATTTT. Its protein is CASSFGDSKTIYF.

This chain joins TRBV19 and TRBJ1-5; unclear D gene. CDR1 and CDR2 (germline): LNHDA, SQIVND (reference sequence). V lost 3 bases and J lost 4, with 10 bases in between. The CDR3 is made up of 14 amino acids. CDR3: CASSIGPGNQPQHF. The CDR3 DNA reads TGTGCCAGTAGTATCGGCCCTGGAAATCAGCCCCAGCATTTT.

The chain is built from TRBV20-1 and TRBJ2-1, with 8 bases lining up with TRBD2. Per the germline V gene, CDR1 is DFQATT and CDR2 is SNEGSKA (reference sequence). The CDR3 runs to 14 residues. With 6 bases clipped from V and 8 bases from J, the junction kept 12 bases outside the gene matches. In nucleotides, the CDR3 is TGCAGTGCCCAGGGAGTAGCGGGAATTCATGAGCAGTTCTTC. Translated, it gives CSAQGVAGIHEQFF.

The V gene is TRBV6-5, the J gene TRBJ1-3, with D perhaps TRBD1 (5 bases). Trimming cost V 1 base and J 6 bases, with 16 bases left between them. The CDR3 spans 16 residues. CDR1 and CDR2 from the germline V gene are MNHEY and SVGAGI. CDR3 loop: CASSYFMGTVTNTIYF. CDR3 in DNA: TGTGCCAGCAGTTACTTTATGGGGACCGTTACAAACACCATATATTTT.

This clonotype showed up just a few times. This chain joins TRBV4-1 and TRBJ2-5; tentative D call: TRBD1 (5 bases). Trimming removed 3 bases at V and 9 bases at J, with 14 bases between. The CDR3 is made up of 13 amino acids. In germline, CDR1 is MGHRA, CDR2 YSYEKL. The CDR3 region has the DNA TGCGCCAGCAGCCAGGGGCGGCCCGGTCCCCAGTACTTC. It is translated as CASSQGRPGPQYF.

The table lists this clonotype with many counts. The gene calls are TRBV12-5 and TRBJ2-3, with TRBD1 matching 10 bases. The CDR3 has 14 amino acids. Germline trimming cut 7 bases from V and 4 bases from J; bases unmatched to any gene: 5. Germline V gives CDR1 LGHNT, CDR2 FRNRAP. The CDR3 DNA reads as TGTGCTAGTGCCTCGGGACAGGGGCCAGATACGCAGTATTTT. It is translated as CASASGQGPDTQYF.

This clonotype was detected many times. The chain combines TRBV5-6 with TRBJ2-7; 10 nucleotides agree with TRBD1. The V gene's germline CDR1 is SGHDT and CDR2 YYEEEE. The CDR3 sequence is 16 residues long. The V segment lost 1 base and the J segment 5 bases; nucleotides outside the gene matches: 9. The CDR3 here is CASSLWSETGGDEQYF. For the CDR3, the DNA is TGTGCCAGCAGCTTGTGGTCAGAGACAGGGGGCGACGAGCAGTACTTC.

This clonotype has a count of ten or more. The rearrangement links TRBV28 to TRBJ1-1; D gene ambiguous. V was trimmed by 6 bases and J by 0 bases, leaving 5 bases between them. CDR3 length: 12 residues. CDR1 and CDR2 from the germline V gene are MDHEN and SYDVKM. CDR3 in amino acids: CASRTMNTEAFF. The CDR3, as DNA: TGTGCCAGCAGAACCATGAACACTGAAGCTTTCTTT.

The table lists this clonotype with many counts. V and J are TRBV6-2 or TRBV6-3 and TRBJ1-2; TRBD1 matches 8 bases. CDR3 length: 14 amino acids. The ends lost 2 bases at V and 4 bases at J; junction bases unmatched: 3. Looked up from germline, CDR1 is MNHEY and CDR2 is SVGEGT. CDR3 residues: CASSYLGQAYGYTF. Here the CDR3 DNA reads TGTGCCAGCAGTTACCTGGGACAGGCCTATGGCTACACCTTC.

This clonotype came up many times. The chain has TRBV5-6 and TRBJ1-3; tentative D call: TRBD1 (5 bases). This CDR3 has 14 amino acids. Per germline, CDR1 SGHDT and CDR2 YYEEEE. The V and J ends lost 3 bases and 3 bases respectively, with 10 bases between them. CDR3 region: CASSWGRSGNTIYF. The CDR3 nucleotides read TGTGCCAGCAGCTGGGGACGTAGTGGAAACACCATATATTTT.

This clonotype was counted at least ten times. The chain has TRBV5-6 and TRBJ2-7; the match to TRBD1 covers 7 bases. This CDR3 has 14 residues. J gave up 4 bases and V 3 bases, and 7 bases lay outside the gene matches. CDR1 is SGHDT and CDR2 is YYEEEE in the germline V gene. The CDR3 protein is CASSSLDREYEQYF. CDR3 nucleotides: TGTGCCAGCAGCTCCCTCGACAGGGAATACGAGCAGTACTTC.

This clonotype showed up just a few times. The chain joins TRBV20-1 to TRBJ2-1; unclear D gene. CDR3 length: 13 residues. Germline V CDR1 and CDR2: DFQATT, SNEGSKA (reference sequence). Trimming stripped 6 bases from V and 0 bases from J, with 9 bases between. The CDR3 nucleotides read TGCAGTGCCACCAAGAGCTCCTACAATGAGCAGTTCTTC. Its protein is CSATKSSYNEQFF.

This clonotype was counted many times. The chain uses TRBV20-1 and TRBJ2-6; D remains unclear. This CDR3 spans 18 amino acids. Trimming shortened V by 1 base and J by 0 bases, and 16 bases separated the two germline ends. CDR1 and CDR2 (germline): DFQATT, SNEGSKA (reference sequence). The CDR3, as DNA: TGCAGTGCTAGAGGTGGGCCGTCACCACCCTCTGGGGCCAACGTCCTGACTTTC. Protein product: CSARGGPSPPSGANVLTF.

The chain uses TRBV12-3 or TRBV12-4 and TRBJ1-2; D call uncertain. With 2 bases removed from V and 4 bases from J, the gap between germline ends came to 17 bases. The CDR3 covers 16 residues. Here the CDR3 reads CASSLTEQSLGYGYTF. Here the CDR3 DNA reads TGTGCCAGCAGTTTAACCGAACAGAGCCTCGGCTATGGCTACACCTTC.